This T cell receptor beta chain appears in the sequencing data of a study of cytomegalovirus exposure and HLA in healthy donors. Germline V gene sequence: CDR1 SGHNT, CDR2 YYREEE (reference sequence). After removal of 7 bases from V and 4 bases from J, the junction contained 11 bases not matched to a gene. This CDR3 spans 17 amino acids. Use of 60 Vbeta and 13 Jbeta primers characterized the PCR. Profiling relied on immunoSEQ multiplex PCR, and the TCRdb table lists in-frame clones only, not all of them. This repertoire includes around 140,000 clones. The V and J genes are TRBV5-4 and TRBJ2-2, with TRBD1 matching 12 bases. The source is a woman aged 40 to 49 in good health and CMV-seropositive. The sequencing sample was made of PBMCs. The CDR3 reads CASSTGTGGAGTGELFF. The CDR3 coding sequence is TGTGCCAGCTCTACCGGGACAGGGGGCGCGGGCACCGGGGAGCTGTTTTTT. The full variable domain, completed using reference TRBV5-4 and TRBJ2-2, is ETGVTQSPTHLIKTRGQQVTLRCSSQSGHNTVSWYQQALGQGPQFIFQYYREEENGRGNFPPRFSGLQFPNYSSELNVNALELDDSALYLCASSTGTGGAGTGELFFGEGSRLTVL.